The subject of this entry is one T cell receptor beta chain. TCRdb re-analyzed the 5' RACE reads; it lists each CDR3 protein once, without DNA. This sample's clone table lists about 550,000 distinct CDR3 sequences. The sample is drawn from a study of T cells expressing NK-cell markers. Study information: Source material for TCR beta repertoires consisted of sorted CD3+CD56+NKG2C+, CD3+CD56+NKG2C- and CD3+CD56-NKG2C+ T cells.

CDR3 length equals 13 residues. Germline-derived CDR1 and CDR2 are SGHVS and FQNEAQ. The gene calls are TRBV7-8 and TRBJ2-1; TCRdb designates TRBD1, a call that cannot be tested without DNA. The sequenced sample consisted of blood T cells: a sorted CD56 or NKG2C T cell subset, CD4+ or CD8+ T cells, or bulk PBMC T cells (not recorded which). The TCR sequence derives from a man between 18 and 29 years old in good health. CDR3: CASSLAVDRSQFF.